The 18 T cell receptor beta chains given below trace back to one sample, sequenced in a study of CD8 T cells in ankylosing spondylitis. TCRdb independently ran MiXCR on the 5' RACE reads; one entry per CDR3 protein. Of 200,000 to 250,000 distinct CDR3 sequences listed, around 24% are singletons. The sequenced sample consisted of blood, either unsorted or a sorted T cell fraction (not recorded which). The receptors shown here come from a male donor with ankylosing spondylitis or in good health (not recorded which).

This clonotype was detected many times. The CDR3 sequence is CASSIDPEYEQYF. The CDR3 region has the DNA TGTGCCAGTAGTATTGACCCAGAATACGAGCAGTACTTC. The chain recombines TRBV19 with TRBJ2-7; D not certain. Germline V CDR1 and CDR2: LNHDA, SQIVND (reference sequence). This CDR3 spans 13 amino acids. Trimming pared 3 bases from V and 4 bases from J, leaving 10 bases between.

This clonotype has a count of ten or more. V and J are TRBV11-2 and TRBJ2-7; 12 bases are a match to TRBD2. The CDR3 runs 18 residues. J was trimmed by 2 bases and V by 6 bases; bases with no gene match: 14. Germline CDR1 and CDR2: SGHAT and FQNNGV. The CDR3 nucleotides read TGTGCCAGCAGATCGTTAAACCCAACTAGCGGGGGGACCTACGAGCAGTACTTC. It specifies CASRSLNPTSGGTYEQYF.

The chain carries TRBV10-3 and TRBJ1-1, with D unresolved. Trimming stripped 2 bases from V and 0 bases from J, with 10 bases between. CDR3 length: 15 residues. Germline assignment: CDR1 ENHRY and CDR2 SYGVKD. In DNA form, the CDR3 reads TGTGCCATCAGTGAGGGACCGACCATGAACACTGAAGCTTTCTTT. The encoded protein is CAISEGPTMNTEAFF.

This clonotype was counted at least ten times. This chain connects TRBV12-3 or TRBV12-4 to TRBJ2-7; D possibly corresponds to TRBD1 (6 bases). The CDR3 length is 15 residues. V lost 5 bases and J 1 base, leaving 15 bases between the germline ends. DNA of the CDR3: TGTGCCAGCAGTGAAACAGGGAAATCGTCCTACGAGCAGTACTTC. This encodes CASSETGKSSYEQYF.

This rearrangement joins TRBV20-1 to TRBJ1-5; D not resolved. Germline-derived CDR1 and CDR2 are DFQATT and SNEGSKA (reference sequence). The CDR3 is 15 amino acids. V lost 6 bases to trimming and J lost 0 bases, with 15 bases between them. CDR3 sequence reads: CSAVSGRFSNQPQHF. CDR3 nucleotide sequence: TGCAGTGCCGTTTCGGGGAGGTTTAGCAATCAGCCCCAGCATTTT.

Many counts were recorded for this clonotype. J is TRBJ2-1 and V is TRBV20-1; TRBD2 aligns across 9 bases. CDR1 is DFQATT and CDR2 is SNEGSKA in the germline V gene (reference sequence). Germline trimming cut 3 bases from V and 7 bases from J; bases unmatched to any gene: 4. This CDR3 spans 13 amino acids. The CDR3 DNA reads TGCAGTGCTAGCATTAGCGGGAGAAATGAGCAGTTCTTC. It encodes CSASISGRNEQFF.

J is TRBJ2-1 and V is TRBV12-3 or TRBV12-4, with unresolved D. CDR3 length: 12 amino acids. V was cut by 7 bases and J by 10 bases, with 14 bases left in between. DNA of the CDR3: TGTGCCAGCAAGCGATCGTCCGGAGAGCAGTTCTTC. Encoded protein: CASKRSSGEQFF.

This clonotype was detected a few times. The chain recombines TRBV12-3 or TRBV12-4 with TRBJ2-7; D remains unclear. V was pared by 6 bases and J by 4 bases, with 10 bases between. This CDR3 spans 12 amino acids. The CDR3 nucleotides are TGTGCCAGCAGAAACGGACCGTACGAGCAGTACTTC. Translating gives CASRNGPYEQYF.

This clonotype was counted only a few times. This rearrangement joins TRBV6-1 to TRBJ2-5; 9 nucleotides line up with TRBD1. CDR3 size: 15 residues. Looked up from germline, CDR1 is MNHNS and CDR2 is SASEGT. V shed 5 bases, J shed 5 bases, and the junction held 9 bases outside the gene matches. CDR3 in amino acids: CASSPTGGGRETQYF. The DNA for the CDR3 is TGTGCCAGCAGTCCCACAGGGGGCGGTCGGGAGACCCAGTACTTC.

This clonotype has ten or more counts. CDR3 DNA: TGCAGCGTTGTACACCTACAAGAGACCCAGTACTTC. Translation: CSVVHLQETQYF. The chain carries TRBV29-1 and TRBJ2-5; no firm D call. V was shortened by 4 bases and J by 2 bases, with 8 bases between the two germline ends. The CDR3 totals 12 residues. Germline V lookup: CDR1 SQVTM, CDR2 ANQGSEA. Full variable domain (outside the CDR3, taken from reference TRBV29-1 and TRBJ2-5): SAVISQKPSRDICQRGTSLTIQCQVDSQVTMMFWYRQQPGQSLTLIATANQGSEATYESGFVIDKFPISRPNLTFSTLTVSNMSPEDSSIYLCSVVHLQETQYFGPGTRLLVL.

The J gene is TRBJ2-1, the V gene TRBV20-1; D not certain. This CDR3 comprises 16 residues. V dropped 0 bases and J dropped 0 bases, with 12 bases sitting between them. Germline CDR1 DFQATT, CDR2 SNEGSKA (reference sequence). The CDR3, as DNA: TGCAGTGCTAGAGATCGTAGTGGGAACTCCTACAATGAGCAGTTCTTC. It yields the protein CSARDRSGNSYNEQFF.

The chain is built from TRBV3-1 and TRBJ2-7; D is perhaps TRBD2 (6 bases). The CDR3 sequence is 14 residues long. Trimming cost V 1 base and J 2 bases, with 9 bases left between them. Germline V CDR1 and CDR2: LGHDT, YNNKEL (reference sequence). The CDR3 sequence: CASSQGTTPYEQYF. The CDR3 nucleotides read TGTGCCAGCAGCCAAGGGACTACACCCTACGAGCAGTACTTC.

This clonotype was counted at least ten times. This chain joins TRBV20-1 and TRBJ1-4; no firm D call. This CDR3 has 14 amino acids. V lost 0 bases and J lost 10, with 15 bases in between. CDR1 is DFQATT and CDR2 is SNEGSKA in the germline V gene (reference sequence). Written as DNA, the CDR3 is TGCAGTGCTAGAGATCTTCTGAGAGAGGGAAAACTGTTTTTT. Amino acids: CSARDLLREGKLFF.

This clonotype was seen many times. The CDR3 region has the DNA TGTGCCAGCAGCACTACCGGGACTCGGAACGGGGAGCTGTTTTTT. It translates to CASSTTGTRNGELFF. V is TRBV12-3 or TRBV12-4 and J is TRBJ2-2; D may be TRBD2 (6 bases). The CDR3 consists of 15 residues. Trimming removed 6 bases from V and 7 bases from J, with 18 bases in between.

J is TRBJ2-2 and V is TRBV2, with a possible D match to TRBD1 (8 bases). In germline, CDR1 is SNHLY, CDR2 FYNNEI. Trimming removed 8 bases at V and 3 bases at J, with 13 bases between. This CDR3 contains 14 residues. CDR3 sequence reads: CASGQGGYTGELFF. In DNA, the CDR3 is TGTGCCAGCGGACAGGGAGGGTACACCGGGGAGCTGTTTTTT. The full variable domain, its missing parts supplied by reference TRBV2 and TRBJ2-2, is EPEVTQTPSHQVTQMGQEVILRCVPISNHLYFYWYRQILGQKVEFLVSFYNNEISEKSEIFDDQFSVERPDGSNFTLKIRSTKLEDSAMYFCASGQGGYTGELFFGEGSRLTVL.

This clonotype was counted a few times. The chain uses TRBV6-1 and TRBJ2-4; a weak D match, TRBD2 (5 bases). CDR1 MNHNS and CDR2 SASEGT come from the germline V gene. V lost 7 bases and J 15 bases, leaving 16 bases between the germline ends. CDR3 length equals 11 residues. The CDR3 here is CASTNGLYWYF. CDR3 nucleotides: TGTGCCAGCACCAACGGACTGTATTGGTACTTC.

There are a few counts of this clonotype. The chain uses TRBV6-1 and TRBJ2-1, with a possible D match to TRBD2 (5 bases). CDR3 size: 16 residues. Trimming took 2 bases from V and 0 from J, leaving 11 bases between them. Germline V gene sequence: CDR1 MNHNS, CDR2 SASEGT. The CDR3 protein is CASSELLGSSYNEQFF. In nucleotides, the CDR3 is TGTGCCAGCAGTGAACTCTTGGGGAGCTCCTACAATGAGCAGTTCTTC.

This rearrangement joins TRBV6-5 to TRBJ2-5, with D possibly being TRBD2 (5 bases). Germline loops: CDR1 MNHEY, CDR2 SVGAGI. V was clipped by 6 bases and J by 5 bases, with 19 bases between them. This CDR3 comprises 15 residues. Here the CDR3 reads CASSSSYPRGETQYF. For the CDR3, the DNA is TGTGCCAGCAGCTCCTCCTACCCACGAGGGGAGACCCAGTACTTC.